Shown below are 13 T cell receptor beta chains from a single sample sequenced in a study of shared clonotypes between healthy human individuals (TCRdb year 2020). CD8 naive samples consisted of CD45RO-negative cells that were positively selected for CCR7, yielding a CD45RA+CCR7+ population without TemRA cells. Libraries came from the immunoSEQ multiplex PCR assay. What TCRdb holds here is the immuneACCESS table cut down to in-frame rearrangements. Part of the clones is not present; checked against another copy, under half of the missing clones reflect an unresolved V gene, and the others are unexplained. A total of 1.5 million to 2.5 million clones appear in this sample, roughly 95% of them only once. Roughly 1% of the sample goes to the ten largest clones. The sample taken for sequencing was naive CD8+ T cells sorted from blood. The sample's cell subset or site label is to be understood as: CD45RA+CCR7+. The receptor set was obtained from a young man in good health.

This clone was picked up one time. The chain combines TRBV2 with TRBJ2-5, with D tentatively TRBD2 (6 bases). Germline CDR1 and CDR2: SNHLY and FYNNEI. Deletions cut 0 bases from V and 2 bases from J, with 16 bases between. CDR3 size: 17 residues. CDR3 sequence: CASSEAIPTSWQETQYF. Written as DNA, the CDR3 is TGTGCCAGCAGTGAAGCGATCCCGACTAGTTGGCAAGAGACCCAGTACTTC.

CDR3 in DNA: TGTGCCAGCAGTGATCTTTTTGGTCGACCTCGGTGCAATTCACCCCTCCACTTT. It encodes CASSDLFGRPRCNSPLHF. This chain uses TRBV25-1 with TRBJ1-6; D is unclear. The CDR3 extends over 18 amino acids. Between the trimmed V and J ends, which lost 3 bases and 7 bases, there was a span of 22 bases. Germline CDR1 MGHDK, CDR2 SYGVNS.

This chain uses TRBV11-1 with TRBJ2-3; 12 bases line up with TRBD2. The germline gives CDR1 SGHAT, CDR2 FQDESV (reference sequence). This CDR3 region has 15 residues. Unmatched junction bases numbered 7, after V lost 6 bases and J lost 6 bases. The CDR3 DNA reads as TGTGCCAGCAGTTCCCTAGCGGGGGGGCTTGATACGCAGTATTTT. Its translation: CASSSLAGGLDTQYF.

The gene calls are TRBV10-1 and TRBJ2-1; the D gene is possibly TRBD2 (6 bases). V was cut by 4 bases and J by 8 bases, with 15 bases left in between. Germline CDR1 and CDR2: WNHNN and SYGVQD (reference sequence). The CDR3 totals 14 residues. CDR3 sequence: CASSVGAGIDEQFF. CDR3 nucleotides: TGCGCCAGCAGTGTTGGCGCGGGAATCGATGAGCAGTTCTTC.

The rearrangement uses TRBV14 and TRBJ2-7; 7 bases map to TRBD1. The CDR3 is 13 amino acids. In germline, CDR1 is SGHDN, CDR2 FVKESK. Germline trimming cut 0 bases from V and 9 bases from J; bases unmatched to any gene: 5. The CDR3 is CASSQDSGDRQYF. In DNA form, the CDR3 reads TGTGCCAGCAGCCAAGATAGTGGGGACAGGCAGTACTTC.

The CDR3 region has the DNA TGTGCCAGCACCGAAACTGGACTTATGAACACTGAAGCTTTCTTT. Protein sequence: CASTETGLMNTEAFF. This chain uses TRBV2 with TRBJ1-1, with D unresolved. The V gene's germline CDR1 is SNHLY and CDR2 FYNNEI. CDR3 length: 15 amino acids. V was clipped by 7 bases and J by 0 bases, with 15 bases between them. The complete variable domain, with remaining parts taken from reference TRBV2 and TRBJ1-1, reads EPEVTQTPSHQVTQMGQEVILRCVPISNHLYFYWYRQILGQKVEFLVSFYNNEISEKSEIFDDQFSVERPDGSNFTLKIRSTKLEDSAMYFCASTETGLMNTEAFFGQGTRLTVV.

This sequence joins TRBV6-5 and TRBJ2-7, with D possibly TRBD1 on 6 matching bases. The CDR3 extends over 15 amino acids. Per germline, CDR1 MNHEY and CDR2 SVGAGI. With 1 base removed from V and 1 base from J, the gap between germline ends came to 11 bases. DNA for the CDR3: TGTGCCAGCAGTTACTTCCAGGGGAATTCCTACGAGCAGTACTTC. Its protein product is CASSYFQGNSYEQYF.

This clone was observed once. The chain couples TRBV28 to TRBJ1-2; the D gene is possibly TRBD1 (5 bases). CDR1 and CDR2 (germline): MDHEN, SYDVKM. The V end lost 7 bases, the J end lost 0 bases, and 18 bases lay between the germline ends. The CDR3 has 16 amino acids. The CDR3 spells CASNSEGSLANYGYTF. The DNA for the CDR3 is TGTGCCAGCAATTCTGAGGGGAGTCTCGCTAACTATGGCTACACCTTC.

The chain has TRBV13 and TRBJ2-1, with no clear D. This CDR3 is built from 12 residues. Germline V gene data show CDR1 as PRHDT and CDR2 as FYEKMQ (reference sequence). The ends were cut back, 3 bases at V and 10 bases at J, with 10 bases in the middle. The CDR3 region is CASSFRLEEQFF. In DNA form, the CDR3 reads TGTGCCAGCAGCTTCCGACTGGAAGAGCAGTTCTTC. Complete variable domain (other parts from reference TRBV13 and TRBJ2-1): AAGVIQSPRHLIKEKRETATLKCYPIPRHDTVYWYQQGPGQDPQFLISFYEKMQSDKGSIPDRFSAQQFSDYHSELNMSSLELGDSALYFCASSFRLEEQFFGPGTRLTVL.

This chain links TRBV4-1 with TRBJ2-1; D remains ambiguous. The CDR3 has 14 amino acids. V lost 1 base and J lost 9, with 13 bases in between. Germline V lookup: CDR1 MGHRA, CDR2 YSYEKL. The CDR3 nucleotides are TGCGCCAGCAGCCAAGCGATGCAGGTCTTTGAGCAGTTCTTC. Translating gives CASSQAMQVFEQFF.

CDR3 nucleotide sequence: TGTGCCAGCAGTAATACAATCTACGAGCAGTACTTC. Translated, it gives CASSNTIYEQYF. The J gene is TRBJ2-7, the V gene TRBV27; D call uncertain. Germline V CDR1 and CDR2: MNHEY, SMNVEV (reference sequence). CDR3 length equals 12 residues. V lost 5 bases, J lost 3 bases, and 8 bases lay in between.

The count of this clone is one. V and J are TRBV5-1 and TRBJ1-1, with a weak D call TRBD1 (5 bases). The germline gives CDR1 SGHRS, CDR2 YFSETQ. This CDR3 contains 14 residues. The V end was cut by 0 bases, the J end by 2 bases, with 8 bases between. The DNA for the CDR3 is TGCGCCAGCAGCTTGGGGGGCGACAACACTGAAGCTTTCTTT. Protein: CASSLGGDNTEAFF. Full variable domain (outside the CDR3, taken from reference TRBV5-1 and TRBJ1-1): KAGVTQTPRYLIKTRGQQVTLSCSPISGHRSVSWYQQTPGQGLQFLFEYFSETQRNKGNFPGRFSGRQFSNSRSEMNVSTLELGDSALYLCASSLGGDNTEAFFGQGTRLTVV.

The gene calls are TRBV5-4 and TRBJ2-1, with TRBD1 matching over 7 bases. The CDR3 contains 12 residues. After removal of 3 bases from V and 14 bases from J, the junction contained 8 bases not matched to a gene. Per the germline V gene, CDR1 is SGHNT and CDR2 is YYREEE (reference sequence). The CDR3 loop is CASSSGTVEKFF. DNA of the CDR3: TGTGCCAGCAGCTCTGGGACAGTAGAGAAGTTCTTC.